These T cell receptor beta chains were read from a single sample in a study of cytomegalovirus exposure and HLA in healthy donors. Profiled with immunoSEQ multiplex PCR; TCRdb holds only in-frame clones, not every one. Found here are roughly 100,000 clones, approximately 80% of them singletons; the top ten hold approximately 5%. Sequencing was done on a sample of PBMCs. These receptor sequences come from a woman aged 18 to 35 in good health and CMV-seropositive. CDR3s include the opening cysteine and the closing phenylalanine or tryptophan. D genes are given only for firm matches. The size entry is marked missing in some rows and otherwise reads once, few, many or a size class.

.,TRBD1,TRBJ1-5,TRBV19,CASSGTGGWGQPQHF,TGTGCCAGTAGCGGGACAGGGGGCTGGGGGCAGCCCCAGCATTTT
few,TRBD2,TRBJ2-1,TRBV5-5,CASSLSSGLAELGNEQFF,TGTGCCAGCAGCTTGTCGAGTGGACTAGCGGAGCTAGGGAATGAGCAGTTCTTC
.,.,TRBJ2-1,TRBV9,CASSGAPGGRSYNEQFF,TGTGCCAGCAGCGGTGCCCCAGGAGGCCGCTCCTACAATGAGCAGTTCTTC
.,.,TRBJ2-7,TRBV21-1,CASSKDVQGASYEQYF,TGTGCCAGCAGCAAAGATGTGCAGGGGGCCTCCTACGAGCAGTACTTC
few,TRBD1,TRBJ1-2,TRBV19,CASSTETGGDGYTF,TGTGCCAGTAGTACCGAGACAGGGGGCGACGGCTACACCTTC
.,TRBD1,TRBJ1-2,TRBV7-3,CASSSRTGSGYTF,TGTGCCAGCAGCTCCAGGACAGGGTCGGGCTACACCTTC
.,.,TRBJ1-2,TRBV5-6,CASSFSGGYTF,TGTGCCAGCAGCTTTTCCGGGGGCTACACCTTC
.,.,TRBJ2-7,TRBV6-5,CATQRSSYEQYF,TGTGCCACCCAGCGGTCGTCCTACGAGCAGTACTTC
few,TRBD2,TRBJ2-1,TRBV5-1,CASSLAGTSGSEQFF,TGCGCCAGCAGCTTGGCGGGGACTAGCGGGAGTGAGCAGTTCTTC
.,TRBD1,TRBJ1-1,TRBV4-1,CASSQDLAGGWAFF,TGCGCCAGCAGCCAAGATTTGGCAGGGGGCTGGGCTTTCTTT
.,TRBD2,TRBJ2-3,TRBV10-3,CATYSGRVGTDTQYF,TGTGCCACCTATAGCGGGAGGGTGGGCACAGATACGCAGTATTTT
.,TRBD1,TRBJ1-2,TRBV28,CASSPQGAAGYTF,TGTGCCAGCAGTCCTCAGGGGGCGGCCGGCTACACCTTC
.,TRBD2,TRBJ2-1,TRBV7-9,CASSGYNGLAVNNEQFF,TGTGCCAGCAGCGGCTATAACGGACTAGCGGTTAACAATGAGCAGTTCTTC
.,TRBD1,TRBJ2-1,TRBV10-3,CATTGVGFHEQFF,TGTGCCACCACAGGGGTCGGGTTCCATGAGCAGTTCTTC
.,.,TRBJ1-1,TRBV5-1,CASSLGGGSPEAFF,TGCGCCAGCAGCTTGGGGGGGGGTAGCCCTGAAGCTTTCTTT
few,TRBD2,TRBJ2-1,TRBV5-1,CASSLEGSGSYEQFF,TGCGCCAGCAGCTTGGAGGGTAGCGGGAGCTATGAGCAGTTCTTC
few,.,TRBJ2-1,TRBV2,CASNLGGRVPNEQFF,TGTGCCAGCAATCTCGGGGGGCGAGTCCCGAATGAGCAGTTCTTC
.,.,TRBJ2-2,TRBV14,CASSQFLPGELFF,TGTGCCAGCAGCCAATTCCTACCCGGGGAGCTGTTTTTT
medium-sized,TRBD1,TRBJ1-4,TRBV6-1,CASSEGDRGRSNEKLFF,TGTGCCAGCAGTGAAGGGGACAGGGGCCGGTCTAATGAAAAACTGTTTTTT
.,TRBD1,TRBJ1-1,TRBV27,CASSPTGVATEAFF,TGTGCCAGCAGTCCTACAGGGGTGGCCACTGAAGCTTTCTTT
.,.,TRBJ1-6,TRBV19,CASSITSGVNSPLHF,TGTGCCAGTAGTATAACGTCAGGGGTTAATTCACCCCTCCACTTT
.,TRBD2,TRBJ2-2,TRBV27,CASSLGLAGGAGELFF,TGTGCCAGCAGTTTGGGACTAGCGGGAGGTGCCGGGGAGCTGTTTTTT
.,TRBD2,TRBJ2-7,TRBV30,CAWSVLAGLAEQYF,TGTGCCTGGAGTGTACTAGCGGGATTGGCCGAGCAGTACTTC
.,.,TRBJ1-4,TRBV2,CASSGRTEDPTNEKLFF,TGTGCCAGCAGTGGGCGGACAGAGGACCCAACTAATGAAAAACTGTTTTTT
.,.,TRBJ1-4,TRBV23-1,CASSQSNLRPSSQGRTTNEKLFF,TGCGCCAGCAGTCAATCCAACTTACGGCCGAGTTCTCAGGGGCGGACTACTAATGAAAAACTGTTTTTT
.,.,TRBJ2-3,TRBV7-6,CASSPGVGRADTQYF,TGTGCCAGCAGTCCGGGGGTAGGTCGCGCAGATACGCAGTATTTT
once,TRBD2,TRBJ2-7,TRBV5-6,CASSLGGLAGVREQYF,TGTGCCAGCAGCTTGGGTGGACTAGCGGGAGTGAGGGAGCAGTACTTC
.,.,TRBJ2-2,TRBV19,CASSNRGGTGELFF,TGTGCCAGCAGCAACAGGGGGGGCACCGGGGAGCTGTTTTTT
.,TRBD2,TRBJ2-1,TRBV30,CAFAGGRAVVYEQFF,TGTGCCTTCGCGGGCGGGAGGGCCGTAGTCTATGAGCAGTTCTTC
medium-sized,.,TRBJ1-1,TRBV7-2,CASSLSIGDTEAFF,TGTGCCAGCAGCCTTTCCATCGGGGATACTGAAGCTTTCTTT
.,.,TRBJ2-6,TRBV6-4,CASSDSAVFFGANVLTF,TGTGCCAGCAGTGACTCGGCGGTTTTCTTCGGGGCCAACGTCCTGACTTTC
.,.,TRBJ2-1,TRBV10-3,CASLDYNEQFF,TGTGCCAGTCTAGATTACAATGAGCAGTTCTTC
.,TRBD2,TRBJ2-7,TRBV28,CASSSTSDSYEQYF,TGTGCCAGCAGTTCGACTAGCGACTCCTACGAGCAGTACTTC
.,TRBD1,TRBJ1-4,TRBV30,CAWSAPVRQGRGEKLFF,TGTGCCTGGAGTGCTCCTGTTAGACAGGGCCGTGGGGAAAAACTGTTTTTT
few,TRBD1,TRBJ1-1,TRBV5-6,CASSFTGGYTEAFF,TGTGCCAGCAGCTTCACAGGGGGTTATACTGAAGCTTTCTTT
once,.,TRBJ2-3,TRBV5-1,CASSLVAGSTDTQYF,TGCGCCAGCAGCTTGGTGGCGGGGAGCACAGATACGCAGTATTTT
.,TRBD2,TRBJ2-1,TRBV2,CASSDGLVFGEQFF,TGTGCCAGCAGTGACGGACTAGTGTTCGGTGAGCAGTTCTTC
.,TRBD1,TRBJ1-2,TRBV18,CASSPGTDLYGYTF,TGTGCCAGCTCACCCGGGACAGATCTCTATGGCTACACCTTC
once,TRBD2,TRBJ2-5,TRBV28,CASSSPLAGGRVTQETQYF,TGTGCCAGCAGTTCCCCCCTAGCGGGAGGGAGGGTTACACAAGAGACCCAGTACTTC
.,TRBD1,TRBJ2-5,TRBV5-1,CASSRDSGTETQYF,TGCGCCAGCAGCCGGGACAGCGGCACAGAGACCCAGTACTTC
once,.,TRBJ2-4,TRBV29-1,CSVGGDNKNIQYF,TGCAGCGTGGGTGGGGACAACAAAAACATTCAGTACTTC
few,.,TRBJ2-7,TRBV19,CASSATGYEQYF,TGTGCCAGTAGTGCTACAGGTTACGAGCAGTACTTC
once,.,TRBJ1-5,TRBV27,CASSSKLSNQPQHF,TGTGCCAGCAGTTCTAAGCTTAGCAATCAGCCCCAGCATTTT
.,.,TRBJ2-7,TRBV7-3,CAILNHSYEQYF,TGTGCCATCCTAAACCACTCCTACGAGCAGTACTTC
.,.,TRBJ2-3,TRBV5-1,CASSSQDYSTDTQYF,TGCGCCAGCAGCTCGCAGGACTACTCCACAGATACGCAGTATTTT
.,TRBD1,TRBJ2-3,TRBV4-1,CASSQTGGGTDTQYF,TGCGCCAGCAGCCAGACAGGGGGCGGCACAGATACGCAGTATTTT
.,.,TRBJ2-1,TRBV5-4,CASSPGGAELRNEQFF,TGTGCCAGCAGCCCCGGAGGGGCAGAACTGAGGAATGAGCAGTTCTTC
.,.,TRBJ2-5,TRBV5-1,CASSFRQSQETQYF,TGCGCCAGCAGCTTCAGGCAGAGCCAAGAGACCCAGTACTTC
once,.,TRBJ2-1,TRBV6-6,CASRTGVWQFF,TGTGCCAGCAGGACGGGGGTGTGGCAGTTCTTC
once,.,TRBJ1-5,TRBV7-8,CASGTTGQHTSNQPQHF,TGTGCCAGCGGGACAACGGGACAACATACCAGCAATCAGCCCCAGCATTTT
once,.,TRBJ1-5,TRBV15,CATSGGGDQPQHF,TGTGCCACCAGCGGGGGAGGGGATCAGCCCCAGCATTTT
.,.,TRBJ2-7,TRBV6-1,CATREGQGNEEQYF,TGTGCCACTCGGGAGGGACAGGGTAATGAAGAGCAGTACTTC